The 12 T cell receptor beta chains reported below all come from one sample, sequenced in a study of blood T cell repertoires in COVID-19. Profiling relied on immunoSEQ multiplex PCR, and the TCRdb table lists in-frame clones only, not all of them. This sample has over 150,000 clones; around 87% occur once, and the top ten carry around 2.7%. Sequenced: peripheral blood. The source of these receptors is a man between 35 and 55 years old with active or convalescent COVID-19.

For this clone: A read error may produce the germline difference seen at one junction end. V usage is TRBV7-9 and J usage is TRBJ2-2; 8 positions match TRBD2. Germline assignment: CDR1 SEHNR and CDR2 FQNEAQ (reference sequence). This CDR3 contains 14 residues. The CDR3 coding sequence is TGTGCCAGCAGTCTGGGACTAGTCACCCGGGAGCTGTTTTTT. It specifies CASSLGLVTRELFF.

The chain is built from TRBV19 and TRBJ1-6; D remains unclear. Germline V gene lookup returns CDR1 LNHDA and CDR2 SQIVND (reference sequence). CDR3 size: 16 residues. The V and J ends lost 3 bases and 1 base respectively, with 10 bases between them. CDR3 coding DNA: TGTGCCAGTAGTATTTTTACGGAGTCCTATAATTCACCCCTCCACTTT. Translating gives CASSIFTESYNSPLHF.

The genes are TRBV7-9 and TRBJ1-6; 10 bases line up with TRBD1. Germline V CDR1 and CDR2: SEHNR, FQNEAQ (reference sequence). V lost 7 bases to trimming and J lost 9 bases; unmatched junction nucleotides: 15. There are 17 residues in the CDR3. The CDR3: CASTPSGQGEGSSPLHF. Here the CDR3 DNA reads TGTGCCAGCACCCCCTCCGGACAGGGGGAAGGCAGTTCACCCCTCCACTTT.

The chain combines TRBV9 with TRBJ1-1; D is perhaps TRBD1 (6 bases). With 0 bases removed from V and 0 bases from J, the gap between germline ends came to 15 bases. This CDR3 comprises 17 residues. Per germline, CDR1 SGDLS and CDR2 YYNGEE. The CDR3 DNA reads TGTGCCAGCAGCGTAGCTAAGCCGGGACACCTGAACACTGAAGCTTTCTTT. Protein sequence: CASSVAKPGHLNTEAFF.

This clone was recorded once. The V and J genes are TRBV18 and TRBJ1-5, with a possible D match to TRBD1 (6 bases). The CDR3 loop spans 16 amino acids. Germline values: CDR1 KGHSH, CDR2 LQKENI. The V end was cut by 2 bases, the J end by 4 bases, with 15 bases between. CDR3 residues: CASSPGVGQQNQPQHF. CDR3 nucleotide sequence: TGTGCCAGCTCACCAGGGGTGGGACAACAAAATCAGCCCCAGCATTTT. Looking up the rest from reference TRBV18 and TRBJ1-5 gives the full variable domain: NAGVMQNPRHLVRRRGQEARLRCSPMKGHSHVYWYRQLPEEGLKFMVYLQKENIIDESGMPKERFSAEFPKEGPSILRIQQVVRGDSAAYFCASSPGVGQQNQPQHFGDGTRLSIL.

The rearrangement uses TRBV2 and TRBJ2-3; 9 positions match TRBD2. J gave up 7 bases and V 2 bases, and 4 bases lay outside the gene matches. Looked up from germline, CDR1 is SNHLY and CDR2 is FYNNEI. This CDR3 has 14 residues. The CDR3 loop reads CASSESSGGHTQYF. The CDR3 nucleotides are TGTGCCAGCAGTGAATCCAGCGGGGGGCATACGCAGTATTTT.

The genes are TRBV11-2 and TRBJ2-1; 12 bases agree with TRBD2. The CDR3 covers 15 residues. Germline values: CDR1 SGHAT, CDR2 FQNNGV. V shed 1 base, J shed 6 bases, and the junction held 1 base outside the gene matches. CDR3 in amino acids: CASSLVTSGGNEQFF. Written as DNA, the CDR3 is TGTGCCAGCAGCTTAGTGACTAGCGGGGGCAATGAGCAGTTCTTC.

The chain is built from TRBV19 and TRBJ2-1; D is ambiguous. The V gene's germline CDR1 is LNHDA and CDR2 SQIVND (reference sequence). The CDR3 is made up of 13 amino acids. Deletions cut 1 base from V and 5 bases from J, with 6 bases between. DNA for the CDR3: TGTGCCAGTAGTATAGGGAGCAACAATGAGCAGTTCTTC. The encoded protein is CASSIGSNNEQFF.

This rearrangement joins TRBV5-1 to TRBJ2-5, with a weak D call TRBD1 (6 bases). The CDR3 loop spans 10 amino acids. CDR1 is SGHRS and CDR2 is YFSETQ in the germline V gene. The V end was cut by 8 bases, the J end by 5 bases, with 7 bases between. CDR3 residues: CASRGETQYF. The CDR3 region has the DNA TGCGCCAGTAGGGGGGAGACCCAGTACTTC. Filled out from reference TRBV5-1 and TRBJ2-5, the complete variable domain reads KAGVTQTPRYLIKTRGQQVTLSCSPISGHRSVSWYQQTPGQGLQFLFEYFSETQRNKGNFPGRFSGRQFSNSRSEMNVSTLELGDSALYLCASRGETQYFGPGTRLLVL.

The rearrangement joins TRBV4-1 to TRBJ1-5; D is perhaps TRBD1 (5 bases). Germline-derived CDR1 and CDR2 are MGHRA and YSYEKL. The V end lost 4 bases, the J end lost 6 bases, and 19 bases lay between the germline ends. The CDR3 runs to 16 residues. The CDR3 sequence: CASSRIPGVRGQPQHF. As DNA, the CDR3 is TGCGCCAGCAGCCGGATTCCGGGGGTAAGGGGTCAGCCCCAGCATTTT.

The J gene is TRBJ2-5, the V gene TRBV12-5, with TRBD2 matching 10 bases. With V trimmed by 5 bases and J by 3 bases, 18 bases remained unmatched. Germline V gene sequence: CDR1 LGHNT, CDR2 FRNRAP. This CDR3 is built from 19 residues. The DNA of the CDR3 is TGTGCTAGTGGTCCTGAGGTCCCTGGGGTAGCGGGGGGCAAAGAGACCCAGTACTTC. Residues: CASGPEVPGVAGGKETQYF.

The chain's CDR3 is CASSQERGLSSALHF. CDR3 DNA sequence: TGCGCCAGCAGCCAAGAAAGGGGACTAAGTTCGGCCCTCCACTTT. V is TRBV4-3 and J is TRBJ1-6; weak D call: TRBD1 (5 bases). The germline gives CDR1 LGHNA, CDR2 YSLEER. Deletions cut 0 bases from V and 14 bases from J, with 17 bases between. The CDR3 loop spans 15 amino acids.